A selection of T cell receptor beta chains follows, all from one sample in a study of fetal regulatory T cell absence and autoimmunity. Using immunoSEQ multiplex PCR, the repertoire was profiled, and TCRdb retains in-frame clones only, with some absent. The profile shows approximately 49,000 clones, roughly 83% of them singletons. Sequencing input: cord blood. Receptors were obtained from a newborn boy with IPEX syndrome. Both conserved end residues are trimmed from each CDR3. D genes are given only for firm matches.

V gene	D gene	CDR3 protein
TRBV5-1	.	ASSSWGGLYNEQF
TRBV10-1	TRBD1	ASSGTGGEQY
TRBV7-9	.	ASSEQGPNEKLF
TRBV11-3	.	ASSPRDGGYEQY
TRBV9	TRBD2	ASSVAPSGGPYNEQF
TRBV4-3	TRBD2	ASSPYWTSGGFNEQF
TRBV4-1	.	ASSQGRQSSYNEQF
TRBV6-1	.	ASGGLDGSSYEQY
TRBV25-1	.	ASGRDSNTGELF
TRBV2	.	ASSEGRGSYNSPLH
TRBV4-1	.	ASSQGDGYNEQF
TRBV5-5	TRBD1	ASSLRDRGRDNSPLH
TRBV30	.	AWSRESGTEAF
TRBV28	.	ASFRVSNTEAF
TRBV4-1	.	ASSRTLETETF
TRBV4-3	TRBD2	ASSQATSGGTGANVLT
TRBV27	.	ASSFRGNQPQH
TRBV4-3	.	ASSQERGMFNTIY
TRBV7-2	.	ASSARRDSRQF
TRBV11-3	TRBD2	ASRGLAGGGTDTQY
TRBV7-2	.	ASSTTGSAYNEQF
TRBV6-6	.	ASSLRDARAEAF
TRBV5-1	.	ASSSWDFFSYNEQF
TRBV5-4	TRBD1	ASSLARGPNEKLF
TRBV2	.	ASSELLRKQVISYEQY
TRBV7-2	.	ASSGGGREMEPQH